This T cell receptor (beta chain) was captured in a study of blood T cell repertoires in COVID-19. Method: immunoSEQ multiplex PCR; TCRdb's copy keeps in-frame clones and lacks some. This table holds some 120,000 clones, about 85% found once. Trimming took 4 bases from V and 4 from J, leaving 12 bases between them. This CDR3 spans 14 amino acids. The germline CDR1 and CDR2 sequences are SGHRS and YFSETQ. Material for sequencing was peripheral blood. The receptor was derived from a man aged 55 to 70 with acute or convalescent COVID-19. This chain connects TRBV5-1 to TRBJ1-3; D perhaps matches TRBD1 (6 bases). DNA of the CDR3: TGCGCCAGCAGCGCCGGGACACCCGGAAACACCATATATTTT. Translation gives CASSAGTPGNTIYF.